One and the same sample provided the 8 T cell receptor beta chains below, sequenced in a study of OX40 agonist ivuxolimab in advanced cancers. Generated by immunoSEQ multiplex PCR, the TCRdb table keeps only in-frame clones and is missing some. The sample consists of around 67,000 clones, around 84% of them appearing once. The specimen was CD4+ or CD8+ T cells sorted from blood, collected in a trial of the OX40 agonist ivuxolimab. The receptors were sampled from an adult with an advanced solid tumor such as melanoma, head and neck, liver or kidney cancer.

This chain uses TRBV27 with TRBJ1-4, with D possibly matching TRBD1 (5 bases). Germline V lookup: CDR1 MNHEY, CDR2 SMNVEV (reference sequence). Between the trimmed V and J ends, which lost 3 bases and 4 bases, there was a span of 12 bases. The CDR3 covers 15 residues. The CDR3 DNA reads TGTGCCAGCAGTTTTGGTGGGGCAGGTAATGAAAAACTGTTTTTT. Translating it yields CASSFGGAGNEKLFF.

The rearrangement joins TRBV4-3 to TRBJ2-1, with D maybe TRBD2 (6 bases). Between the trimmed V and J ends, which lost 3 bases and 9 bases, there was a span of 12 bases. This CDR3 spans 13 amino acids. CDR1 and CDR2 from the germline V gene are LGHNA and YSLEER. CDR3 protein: CASSQEREVEQFF. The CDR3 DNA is TGCGCCAGCAGCCAGGAAAGGGAGGTTGAGCAGTTCTTC.

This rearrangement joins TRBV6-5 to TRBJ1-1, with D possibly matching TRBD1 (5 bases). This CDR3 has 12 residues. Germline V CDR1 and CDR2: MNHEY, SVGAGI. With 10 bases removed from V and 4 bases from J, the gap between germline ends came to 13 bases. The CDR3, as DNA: TGTGCCACCTTTCGGGGGAGCACTGAAGCTTTCTTT. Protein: CATFRGSTEAFF.

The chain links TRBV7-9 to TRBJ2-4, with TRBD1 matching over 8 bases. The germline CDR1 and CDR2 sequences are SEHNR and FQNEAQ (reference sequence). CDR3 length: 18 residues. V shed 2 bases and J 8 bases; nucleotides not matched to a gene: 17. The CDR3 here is CASSLLGTGWYPSDIQYF. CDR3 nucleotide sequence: TGTGCCAGCAGCTTATTGGGGACAGGTTGGTACCCTTCCGACATTCAGTACTTC.

The CDR3 DNA reads TGTGCCAGCAGTTACTCCCGATCAGGAACCTACGAGCAGTACTTC. This encodes CASSYSRSGTYEQYF. The chain employs TRBV6-5 and TRBJ2-7, with unresolved D. The CDR3 has 15 residues. V was clipped by 0 bases and J by 2 bases, with 11 bases between them. CDR1 MNHEY and CDR2 SVGAGI come from the germline V gene.

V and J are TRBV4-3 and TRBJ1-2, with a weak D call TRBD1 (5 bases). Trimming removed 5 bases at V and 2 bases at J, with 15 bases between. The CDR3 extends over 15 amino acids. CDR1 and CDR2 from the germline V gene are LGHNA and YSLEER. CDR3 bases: TGCGCCAGCAGCGAAGTTCAGGACAAGAACTATGGCTACACCTTC. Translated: CASSEVQDKNYGYTF.

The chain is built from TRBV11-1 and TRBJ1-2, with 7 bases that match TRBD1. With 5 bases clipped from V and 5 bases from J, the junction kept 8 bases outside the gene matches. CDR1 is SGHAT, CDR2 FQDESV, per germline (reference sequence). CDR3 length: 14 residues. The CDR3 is CASSPTGEGYGYTF. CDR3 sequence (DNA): TGTGCCAGCAGCCCAACAGGGGAGGGGTATGGCTACACCTTC.

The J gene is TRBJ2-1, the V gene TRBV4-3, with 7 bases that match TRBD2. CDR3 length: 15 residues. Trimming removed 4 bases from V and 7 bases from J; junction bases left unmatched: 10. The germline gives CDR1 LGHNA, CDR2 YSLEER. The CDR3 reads CASSLAWGGVNEQFF. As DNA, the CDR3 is TGCGCCAGCAGCCTCGCATGGGGGGGGGTAAATGAGCAGTTCTTC.